Listed below are T cell receptor beta chains from one sample, sequenced in a study of breast tumors, draining lymph nodes, adjacent tissues. TCRdb reprocessed the multiplex PCR reads via MiXCR and lists one record per CDR3 protein. This table has around 230,000 distinct CDR3 sequences, approximately 31% appearing once. The sample consisted of axillary lymph node tissue. These receptor sequences come from a female donor with breast cancer. Some clones in this sample may be carry-over from other donors' samples. Both conserved end residues are part of each CDR3. A D gene is named only where the DNA matches it firmly. Rows may omit the clone size; those that give it use once, few, many or a size class.

J,size,D,V,DNA,CDR3
TRBJ2-2,NA,NA,TRBV19,TGTGCCAGTAGTATTAGCGGGGAGCTGTTTTTT,CASSISGELFF
TRBJ2-3,many,NA,TRBV24-1,TGTGCCACCAGTGACCCCGGACAGATCACAGATACGCAGTATTTT,CATSDPGQITDTQYF
TRBJ2-3,NA,TRBD2,TRBV10-1,TGCGCCAGCAGTGAGTCGGTAGCGGGGGGGGGTACGCAGTATTTT,CASSESVAGGGTQYF
TRBJ1-2,many,NA,TRBV20-1,TGCAGTGCTAGAGATCCAAGGGATGGCTATGGCTACACCTTC,CSARDPRDGYGYTF
TRBJ1-5,many,NA,TRBV4-3,TGCGCCAGCAGCCAAGATGTGCGAGAAAATCAGCCCCAGCATTTT,CASSQDVRENQPQHF
TRBJ2-2,few,TRBD1,TRBV6-1,TGTGCCAGCAGTATAAGACAGGGGGCCTTGAACACCGGGGAGCTGTTTTTT,CASSIRQGALNTGELFF
TRBJ2-1,NA,TRBD2,TRBV24-1,TGTGCCACCCTCGGGACTAGTAGCAATGAGCAGTTCTTC,CATLGTSSNEQFF
TRBJ2-1,many,TRBD1,TRBV11-2,TGTGCCAGCAGCTCTGACAGGGCTGTCAATGAGCAGTTCTTC,CASSSDRAVNEQFF
TRBJ2-3,NA,NA,TRBV24-1,TGTGCCACCAGTGGGGCACCCGAGCAGTATTTT,CATSGAPEQYF
TRBJ1-5,NA,NA,TRBV12-3/TRBV12-4,TGTGTCAGCAGTTTTCGGGTGAATCAGCCCCAGCATTTT,CVSSFRVNQPQHF
TRBJ1-3,many,TRBD1,TRBV27,TGTGCCAGCAGTTTAGGGGACAGGGGGCCTGGAAACACCATATATTTT,CASSLGDRGPGNTIYF
TRBJ1-2,NA,TRBD1,TRBV12-3/TRBV12-4,TGTGCCAGCAGTGTCACCGGGACAGGGGGTGGCTACACCTTC,CASSVTGTGGGYTF
TRBJ2-5,few,NA,TRBV11-2,TGTGCCAGCAGCTTCGGTCAGGGACCAGCGAGACAAGAGACCCAGTACTTC,CASSFGQGPARQETQYF
TRBJ1-3,NA,TRBD1,TRBV5-1,TGCGCCAGCAGCTTGGGGGAGGGGGCCGTGAGGAACACCATATATTTT,CASSLGEGAVRNTIYF
TRBJ2-3,NA,TRBD2,TRBV10-3,TGTGCCATCAGTTCAAACCCTTTAGCGGGAGGGACAGTCACAGATACGCAGTATTTT,CAISSNPLAGGTVTDTQYF
TRBJ2-3,many,NA,TRBV7-3,TGTGCCAGCAGCTGGCGGGACGGAGGCACAGATACGCAGTATTTT,CASSWRDGGTDTQYF
TRBJ1-5,many,TRBD1,TRBV6-5,TGTGCCAGCAGTCGGGGACAGGGGAGGGATCAGCCCCAGCATTTT,CASSRGQGRDQPQHF
TRBJ2-1,NA,NA,TRBV10-3,TGTGCCATCAGTGCTCTCCGGGTAGGGACGACCAATGAGCAGTTCTTC,CAISALRVGTTNEQFF
TRBJ2-1,many,NA,TRBV4-1,TGCGCCAGCAGCCAAGATTGGTCAGGGAAATCCTACAATGAGCAGTTCTTC,CASSQDWSGKSYNEQFF
TRBJ2-7,few,TRBD1,TRBV30,TGTGCCTGGAGATATGACAGGGGGGGTGAGCAGTACTTC,CAWRYDRGGEQYF
TRBJ2-1,NA,TRBD2,TRBV6-2/TRBV6-3,TGTGCCAGCAGGCCTAGCGGGACCAATGAGCAGTTCTTC,CASRPSGTNEQFF
TRBJ2-5,NA,TRBD2,TRBV5-1,TGCGCCAGTATAGCGGGACTAAGGGACAATGAGACCCAGTACTTC,CASIAGLRDNETQYF
TRBJ2-7,many,TRBD1,TRBV11-2,TGTGCCAGCAGCTCGGACAGGTATCCCTACGAGCAGTACTTC,CASSSDRYPYEQYF
TRBJ2-3,many,NA,TRBV9,TGTGCCAGCAGCGCCCGCGATCACACAGATACGCAGTATTTT,CASSARDHTDTQYF
TRBJ2-7,many,TRBD2,TRBV19,TGTGCCAGTAGCTCGGGAGGGGGACTTTCCTACGAGCAGTACTTC,CASSSGGGLSYEQYF
TRBJ1-6,many,TRBD1,TRBV20-1,TGCAGCCCACCCGCGACAGGGCTGCAGTCACCCCTCCACTTT,CSPPATGLQSPLHF
TRBJ2-5,many,TRBD1,TRBV6-5,TGTGCCAGCAGTCCCTACAGGGGGGAGACCCAGTACTTC,CASSPYRGETQYF